This TCR beta chain emerged from a study of blood T cells in healthy people across ages. Study-level points and caveats: Significant beta diversity loss was already apparent by age around 40, declining roughly linearly. Long-lived donors carried more naive CD4+ cells and greater diversity than aged donors. It was held that diversity estimates obtained from one million T cells represented underestimates.

The second PCR ran roughly 7 to 12 cycles with a sample-barcoded 5' primer and J-beta primers. One entry per CDR3 protein results from TCRdb running MiXCR on the 5' RACE reads. The sample contains about 1.8 million distinct CDR3 sequences, around 50% of which appear only once. Germline V gene sequence: CDR1 MNHEY, CDR2 SVGEGT. CDR3 length: 15 amino acids. Trimming at V came to 6 bases and at J to 4 bases, leaving 9 bases not matched to a gene. Each sample gave at least 7 million isolated PBMCs. As concerns this clonotype: The antigen remains undetermined.

What was sequenced was blood. This receptor was obtained from a woman between 40 and 55 years old in good health. This chain connects TRBV6-2 or TRBV6-3 to TRBJ2-1; 7 bases are a match to TRBD2. This chain's CDR3 is CASRLTGGNYNEQFF. CDR3 DNA: TGTGCCAGCAGATTAACCGGGGGGAATTACAATGAGCAGTTCTTC.